This passage covers 3 T cell receptor beta chains from one sample sequenced in a study of spatial heterogeneity in lung cancer (dated by TCRdb to between 2018 and 2020). What the research found in general, with its limitations: The tumor nonsynonymous mutation count correlated with the number of expanded alpha and beta TCRs within the tumor.

The receptor library was made with 5' RACE. Instrument on record: NextSeq 500. TCRdb took the public reads, trimmed them with fastp at Q25, ran MiXCR for clone calling and kept in-frame beta chains. Duplicate CDR3 protein sequences are folded into a single record with the most common DNA and genes. The sample table records roughly 8,800 distinct CDR3 sequences; 4.5% of these occur just once. Clones ranked in the top ten supply 11% of the sample. The label giving this sample's time point can be read as: sample taken at primary tumor resection. Their target antigens are unknown. Sequenced here: lung tumor tissue, sampled at surgery. The receptor source for this set is a female donor with early-stage non-small cell lung cancer.

Many counts were recorded for this clonotype. The chain links TRBV20-1 to TRBJ2-2, with 12 positions matching TRBD2. J lost 2 bases, V lost 5 bases, and 6 bases had no gene match. CDR1 DFQATT and CDR2 SNEGSKA come from the germline V gene (reference sequence). This CDR3 spans 16 amino acids. DNA of the CDR3: TGCAGTGCTTCCATGGGACTAGCGGGCAACACCGGGGAGCTGTTTTTT. This encodes CSASMGLAGNTGELFF.

By frequency in the sample, this clonotype is medium-sized. This chain uses TRBV28 with TRBJ2-7, with D perhaps given as TRBD1 or TRBD2 (5 bases each). CDR1 and CDR2 (germline): MDHEN, SYDVKM. The CDR3 is made up of 15 amino acids. The V gene lost 6 bases and the J gene lost 3 bases, with 18 bases spanning the gap. The CDR3 reads CASSLHRDGGYEQYF. DNA of the CDR3: TGTGCCAGCAGCCTACACCGGGACGGCGGCTACGAGCAGTACTTC.

This clonotype counts as medium-sized. The rearrangement uses TRBV14 and TRBJ2-1, with D perhaps TRBD1 (6 bases). V shed 0 bases and J shed 0 bases, with 15 bases lying between them. CDR1 SGHDN and CDR2 FVKESK come from the germline V gene. The CDR3 length is 18 residues. The CDR3 loop is CASSQDPAGEISYNEQFF. The DNA of the CDR3 is TGTGCCAGCAGCCAAGATCCCGCAGGGGAAATCTCCTACAATGAGCAGTTCTTC.